This T cell receptor (beta chain) came from a study of CD8+ T cells in alopecia areata. Study information: Patients received oral tofacitinib, 5 to 10 mg twice daily, for moderate-to-severe alopecia areata.

Sampling of alopecia areata patients yielded lesional scalp punch biopsies as well as peripheral blood. RNA extraction and reverse transcription yielded cDNA as sequencing template. Libraries were prepared by immunoSEQ multiplex PCR; TCRdb keeps only in-frame clonotypes and omits some of them. The table lists 130,000 to 150,000 clones, 40% to 55% of them singletons, with over 0.75% in the top ten. This clone has more than one count but fewer than ten. Per the germline V gene, CDR1 is SGHTA and CDR2 is FQGTGA. Trimming cost V 5 bases and J 6 bases, with 13 bases left between them. The CDR3 spans 13 residues.

The source is a human donor with alopecia areata. Sequencing was performed on CD4+ T cells sorted from blood, taken at week 0. The chain employs TRBV7-3 and TRBJ1-1, with D unresolved. CDR3 sequence reads: CASSPTDKSEAFF. The CDR3 DNA follows: TGTGCCAGCAGCCCCACCGACAAATCTGAAGCTTTCTTT.